The clone carrying this T cell receptor (beta chain) was found many times. Its antigen is as yet unknown. With 4 bases removed from V and 0 bases from J, the gap between germline ends came to 9 bases. The CDR3 is 13 residues long. CDR1 and CDR2 from the germline V gene are SQVTM and ANQGSEA. This record belongs to a study of identical twins. Regarding the study as a whole: Invariant cells of the MAIT and iNKT types might have partly distorted the zero-insertion analyses. Out-of-frame alpha sequences common to twins exhibited an excess of low generation probability. Findings came from cross-sectional statistics, without long-term follow-up of donors.

TCRdb analysed the 5' RACE reads with MiXCR anew, one entry per CDR3 protein. The table records under 250,000 distinct CDR3 sequences, about 12% of them present only once. These records were also assigned to another study, of yellow fever vaccine responses in identical twins. That investigation notes: It has been reported that, in twins, the vaccine T cell response seemed partly convergent and partly personalized.

The source of this sequence is a woman aged 18-29 years in good health. The chain employs TRBV29-1 and TRBJ1-1; D is possibly TRBD1 (5 bases). Sequenced sample: memory (CD45RO+) T cells sorted from blood. CDR3 sequence reads: CSVVYRLNTEAFF. The CDR3 DNA sequence: TGCAGCGTTGTATACAGGTTGAACACTGAAGCTTTCTTT.